The next 2 T cell receptor beta chains were all read from a single sample in a study of tumor-infiltrating lymphocytes in primary liver carcinoma. Reverse transcription of 500 ng total RNA with a constant-region primer produced TCR beta cDNA. Three rounds of nested multiplex PCR with slightly modified ARM-PCR produced TCR beta libraries. Use of TRBV1-TRBV30 forward primers with a C-beta reverse primer characterized the first two PCR rounds, which lasted about 11 cycles each. Using its own MiXCR run on the multiplex PCR reads, TCRdb lists one record per CDR3 protein. This sample has approximately 110,000 distinct CDR3 sequences; 64% occur once, and the top ten carry 8% to 9%. Co-extracting RNA and DNA was done with roughly 17-32 mg of unsorted bulk tissue as input. Sample: liver tumor tissue from sampling region 3. Indicated subset: tumor region T3, left-lateral pole. These TCRs come from a woman between 55 and 75 years old with primary liver carcinoma and hepatitis B virus infection.

Note on this clonotype: Since a much larger clone is just one base distant, this may be a read error. The chain uses TRBV6-1 and TRBJ1-4; TRBD1 might be the D (6 bases). The CDR3 sequence is 15 residues long. V was trimmed by 7 bases and J by 7 bases, leaving 19 bases between them. Germline values: CDR1 MNHNS, CDR2 SASEGT. CDR3 sequence reads: CASNRRGGGVEKLFF. The CDR3 DNA is TGTGCCAGCAATCGCCGGGGAGGGGGGGTTGAAAAACTGTTTTTT.

This clonotype turned up a few times. Germline and junction disagree at one end, which may indicate a read error. The chain is built from TRBV5-1 and TRBJ1-6; D gene ambiguous. The CDR3 spans 15 residues. Germline V gene lookup returns CDR1 SGHRS and CDR2 YFSETQ. The CDR3 DNA follows: TGCGCCAGCAGCTTGGAAGTTCCGGGGAGTTCATCCCTCCACTTT. Translation gives CASSLEVPGSSSLHF.